This TCR beta chain was identified during a study of glioma-infiltrating T cells (dated by TCRdb to the mid-2010s). Regarding the complete study: The study sequenced TCR alpha- and beta-chain repertoires from glioma tissue, from non-neoplastic brain tissue and from matched peripheral blood mononuclear cells. To measure divergence between tissue and blood T-cell populations, each tissue-infiltrating repertoire was compared with the peripheral blood repertoire of the same patient. Three low-grade glioma patients, under ten primary glioblastoma patients, and three non-glioma patients who contributed non-neoplastic brain tissue made up the paired cohort. Study-wide findings and limitations: Very few CDR3 sequences were found to be shared between tissue and blood, and this scarcity was attributed to high CDR3 diversity and limited sampling. The group comparisons were based on small numbers of patients: three non-neoplastic, three low-grade glioma and fewer than ten glioblastoma patients. VJ-independent divergence between tissue and blood was found to be below expectation in non-neoplastic patients but above expectation in all gliomas, particularly low-grade gliomas.

The CDR3, from cysteine to phenylalanine, totals 16 residues. The CDR3 DNA has 48 bases and is translated from base 1. As encoded in the germline V gene, CDR1 is MNHEY while CDR2 is SVGEGT. TCR alpha and beta CDR3 regions were amplified with the iRepertoire nested amplicon-rescue multiplex PCR (arm-PCR) platform from RNA. The input for one-step reverse transcription and amplification was roughly 100-450 ng of either tissue mRNA or PBMC total RNA. After bead purification, a secondary multiplex PCR added Illumina adapters, and libraries were gel-purified between 200 and 400 bp. The libraries contained internal 6-nucleotide barcodes that were used for demultiplexing. Sequencing of libraries was performed on an Illumina MiSeq with 2x220 or 2x250 nucleotide paired-end reads. Per the authors' processing: Paired reads were merged with FLASH 1.2.11 and aligned to the GRCh37 human genome with BWA-MEM before extracting TRA and TRB reads. An IMGT-derived reference of cassette sequences and CDR3 motifs, with pseudogenes included, was used for V and J assignment. Reads were translated in three frames, and productive CDR3s were defined as those with a C...FGXG motif and no stop codons. Clonotypes were defined as unique combinations of V-J cassette pair and CDR3 amino acid sequence. Hamming distance filtering was applied to reads, with thresholds set by the sequence error rate of each sample in mapped regions. TCRdb reran the public reads through fastp at Q25 and MiXCR, keeping productive beta chains. One record per CDR3 amino acid sequence lists the most common genes and DNA. The V and J calls and clone size are TCRdb's, not the authors'. The table for this sample lists about 110,000 distinct CDR3 sequences; 20% to 25% of them were counted only once. The top ten constitute about a third of the sample.

On this clonotype: Its antigen target is currently unknown. One end of the junction is discordant with germline, which a read error may explain.

This TCR was recovered from a human donor with low-grade glioma or glioblastoma, undergoing nonglioma brain surgery, or in good health (not recorded which). In this chain, TRBV6-2 or TRBV6-3 is recombined with TRBJ2-1; the D gene is possibly TRBD2, with 8 bases matching. Sequenced: glioma tissue, nonneoplastic brain tissue, or PBMCs (not recorded which). The CDR3 region reads CACSSRPGGGAYEQFF. The nucleotide sequence reads TGTGCCTGCAGTTCCCGACCGGGAGGGGGCGCCTACGAGCAGTTCTTC.